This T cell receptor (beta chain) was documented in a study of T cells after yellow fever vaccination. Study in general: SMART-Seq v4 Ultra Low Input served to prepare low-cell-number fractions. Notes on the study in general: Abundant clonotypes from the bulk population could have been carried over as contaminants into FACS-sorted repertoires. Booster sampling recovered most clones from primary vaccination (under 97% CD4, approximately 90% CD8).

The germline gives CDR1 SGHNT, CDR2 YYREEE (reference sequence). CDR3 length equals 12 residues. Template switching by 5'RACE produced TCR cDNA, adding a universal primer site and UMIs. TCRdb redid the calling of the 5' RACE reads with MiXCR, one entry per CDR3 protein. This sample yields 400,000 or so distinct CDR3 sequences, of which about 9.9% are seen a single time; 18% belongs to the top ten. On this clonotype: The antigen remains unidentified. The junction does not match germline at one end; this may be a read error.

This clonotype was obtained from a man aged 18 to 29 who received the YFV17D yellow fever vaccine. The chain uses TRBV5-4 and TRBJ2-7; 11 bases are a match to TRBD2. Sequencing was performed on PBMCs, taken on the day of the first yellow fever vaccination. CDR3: CASSPGLAVLDF. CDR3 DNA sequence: TGTGCCAGCAGCCCGGGACTAGCGGTCTTGGACTTC.